These 18 T cell receptor beta chains were all obtained from the same sample, sequenced in a study of T cells after posttransplantation cyclophosphamide. The naive gate required viable CD3+CD4+ or CD3+CD8+ cells with CCR7+CD45RA+CD45RO-CD95-CD27+CD28+ phenotype. The data were produced by immunoSEQ multiplex PCR, yet TCRdb's version contains in-frame clones alone and is incomplete. The data show around 20,000 clones, nearly 99% seen once. The sequenced material came from naive CD4+ T cells sorted from PBMCs. The receptors stem from a man between 40 and 49 years old in good health, CMV-negative, and a related stem cell transplant donor.

V is TRBV19 and J is TRBJ1-1, with 8 nucleotides matching TRBD1. Germline CDR1 reads LNHDA; CDR2 reads SQIVND (reference sequence). The CDR3 contains 15 residues. V dropped 5 bases and J dropped 11; count of bases not matched to a gene: 16. The CDR3 DNA sequence: TGTGCCAGTAGTCTGACAGGGGCGACGGGTGAAGAGGCTTTCTTT. Its translation is CASSLTGATGEEAFF.

The V call is TRBV10-3, the J call TRBJ2-2; 9 bases are a match to TRBD2. The CDR3 has 15 amino acids. J lost 3 bases, V lost 7 bases, and 6 bases had no gene match. CDR1 is ENHRY and CDR2 is SYGVKD in the germline V gene. The CDR3 loop is CAINGGRADTGELFF. CDR3 sequence (DNA): TGTGCCATCAACGGCGGGAGGGCCGACACCGGGGAGCTGTTTTTT.

Comments on this clone: The junction departs from germline at one end; a sequencing error may be responsible. V is TRBV6-4 and J is TRBJ1-5, with TRBD1 matching over 8 bases. Per the germline V gene, CDR1 is MRHNA and CDR2 is SNTAGT. This CDR3 spans 17 amino acids. The CDR3 region is CARRQGPRLYSNQPRHF. The CDR3 region has the DNA TGTGCCAGAAGACAGGGGCCAAGACTCTATAGCAATCAGCCCCGGCATTTT.

The J gene is TRBJ1-1, the V gene TRBV6-5; D gene uncertain. Germline V gene sequence: CDR1 MNHEY, CDR2 SVGAGI. This CDR3 has 14 residues. Trimming shortened V by 6 bases and J by 0 bases, and 11 bases separated the two germline ends. In DNA, the CDR3 is TGTGCCAGCAGCTTCAGGCTCATGAACACTGAAGCTTTCTTT. Amino acid sequence: CASSFRLMNTEAFF.

The chain carries TRBV19 and TRBJ2-1; possibly TRBD1 for D (6 bases). V shed 3 bases and J shed 7 bases, with 10 bases lying between them. The CDR3 loop spans 13 amino acids. The germline CDR1 and CDR2 sequences are LNHDA and SQIVND (reference sequence). CDR3 nucleotide sequence: TGTGCCAGTAGTATGGGGGCAGGGAATGAGCAGTTCTTC. Its protein product is CASSMGAGNEQFF.

The genes are TRBV27 and TRBJ2-5; 11 bases match TRBD1. Germline lookup yields CDR1 MNHEY and CDR2 SMNVEV (reference sequence). The CDR3 extends over 14 amino acids. J was trimmed by 4 bases and V by 7 bases; bases with no gene match: 5. The CDR3 reads CASTSGTGGETQYF. The CDR3 DNA reads as TGTGCCAGCACTTCCGGGACAGGGGGAGAGACCCAGTACTTC.

The chain employs TRBV5-1 and TRBJ2-1; TRBD2 agrees at 12 bases. This CDR3 is built from 16 residues. With 4 bases clipped from V and 5 bases from J, the junction kept 7 bases outside the gene matches. The V gene's germline CDR1 is SGHRS and CDR2 YFSETQ. The CDR3 sequence: CASSQLLAGGHNEQFF. CDR3 DNA: TGCGCCAGCAGCCAACTACTAGCGGGAGGCCACAATGAGCAGTTCTTC.

J is TRBJ2-5 and V is TRBV6-6; D might be TRBD2 (5 bases). The last part of the DNA fits TRBJ2-7 better; the J call may be wrong. Germline lookup yields CDR1 MNHNY and CDR2 SVGAGI (reference sequence). The CDR3 runs to 14 residues. CDR3 coding DNA: TGTGCCAGCAGTTACTCGAGGGATCTCTACGAGCAGTACTTC. As protein: CASSYSRDLYEQYF.

The CDR3 protein is CASSSDRVYGYTF. The CDR3 bases are TGTGCCAGCAGCTCGGACAGGGTCTATGGCTACACCTTC. The V gene is TRBV5-4, the J gene TRBJ1-2, with 8 bases lining up with TRBD1. The CDR3 is 13 residues long. With V trimmed by 3 bases and J by 4 bases, 2 bases remained unmatched. Germline CDR1 reads SGHNT; CDR2 reads YYREEE (reference sequence).

V gene TRBV7-9 combines with J gene TRBJ2-6; 7 nucleotides agree with TRBD1. This CDR3 is built from 19 residues. The germline CDR1 and CDR2 sequences are SEHNR and FQNEAQ (reference sequence). The trim removed 6 bases at V and 0 bases at J, leaving 14 bases unmatched. This chain's CDR3 is CASSSRTTGSTSGANVLTF. DNA for the CDR3: TGTGCCAGCAGTTCACGGACGACAGGGTCCACCTCTGGGGCCAACGTCCTGACTTTC.

V and J are TRBV5-1 and TRBJ1-5; no definite D call. Germline CDR1 and CDR2: SGHRS and YFSETQ. Trimming stripped 7 bases from V and 4 bases from J, with 12 bases between. This CDR3 is built from 13 residues. The CDR3 bases are TGCGCCAGCTGCCTCGAACTTAATCAGCCCCAGCATTTT. Translating it yields CASCLELNQPQHF.

In nucleotides, the CDR3 is TGTGCCAGCAGTTACGGCAGGTACGAGCAGTACTTC. It codes for CASSYGRYEQYF. The chain couples TRBV28 to TRBJ2-7; D ambiguous. Germline V lookup: CDR1 MDHEN, CDR2 SYDVKM. The germline V and J ends were trimmed by 4 bases and 4 bases, with 8 bases remaining between them. The CDR3 has 12 amino acids.

This rearrangement joins TRBV9 to TRBJ1-2, with a tentative D call TRBD1 (6 bases). Germline V gene sequence: CDR1 SGDLS, CDR2 YYNGEE. The V end lost 3 bases, the J end lost 2 bases, and 17 bases lay between the germline ends. The CDR3 is made up of 16 amino acids. The CDR3 DNA follows: TGTGCCAGCAGCGCATCCGTTCTTCAGGGGAACTATGGCTACACCTTC. It specifies CASSASVLQGNYGYTF.

The rearrangement joins TRBV29-1 to TRBJ2-7; weak D call: TRBD1 (6 bases). The CDR3 is 11 amino acids. V lost 4 bases, J lost 3 bases, and 7 bases lay in between. Germline V gives CDR1 SQVTM, CDR2 ANQGSEA. DNA for the CDR3: TGCAGCGTTGTACAGGGCTACGAGCAGTACTTC. Its protein product is CSVVQGYEQYF.

The chain recombines TRBV9 with TRBJ2-7, with 9 bases identical to TRBD2. V shed 0 bases and J 6 bases; nucleotides not matched to a gene: 10. Germline-derived CDR1 and CDR2 are SGDLS and YYNGEE. The CDR3 has 16 residues. CDR3 amino acids: CASSVVSAGAGGEQYF. DNA of the CDR3: TGTGCCAGCAGCGTAGTAAGTGCGGGAGCGGGGGGCGAGCAGTACTTC.

The chain uses TRBV2 and TRBJ1-5; 9 positions match TRBD1. Germline CDR1 SNHLY, CDR2 FYNNEI. J lost 2 bases, V lost 9 bases, and 5 bases had no gene match. CDR3 size: 14 residues. The CDR3 loop reads CASSGQGRNQPQHF. CDR3 nucleotide sequence: TGTGCCAGTTCGGGACAGGGCCGCAATCAGCCCCAGCATTTT.

The rearrangement links TRBV28 to TRBJ2-7; 10 positions agree with TRBD1. The germline V gene has CDR1 MDHEN and CDR2 SYDVKM. This CDR3 comprises 15 residues. V was clipped by 5 bases and J by 2 bases; unmatched bases: 6. The DNA of the CDR3 is TGTGCCAGCAGTCACCCAGGGACAGGGGCCTACGAGCAGTACTTC. Translation gives CASSHPGTGAYEQYF.

The chain couples TRBV2 to TRBJ2-3; TRBD1 matches 11 bases. With 6 bases clipped from V and 1 base from J, the junction kept 0 bases outside the gene matches. The CDR3 is 14 amino acids. Germline-derived CDR1 and CDR2 are SNHLY and FYNNEI. This chain's CDR3 is CASRGQGGTDTQYF. CDR3 DNA sequence: TGTGCCAGCAGGGGACAGGGGGGCACAGATACGCAGTATTTT.